This section outlines one TCR beta chain sequence together with its context. Its matching antigen is unknown. V was pared by 4 bases and J by 3 bases, with 6 bases of the junction left unmatched. CDR3 length: 15 residues. Germline values: CDR1 KGHSH, CDR2 LQKENI. The PCR had 60 Vbeta and 13 Jbeta primers. Here immunoSEQ multiplex PCR was the method, and the copy in TCRdb shows in-frame clones only, minus some. Among 90,000 to 120,000 clones listed, about 68% were seen once. The entry originates in a study of cytomegalovirus exposure and HLA in healthy donors. Whole-study findings and limits: An analysis was carried out at a later point. It showed that HLA-associated TCR beta chains were more clonally expanded than equally common non-associated chains. The authors listed 180 or so TCR beta chains as cytomegalovirus-associated. The number of N-insertions in an Asian-associated ancestry cluster was reportedly below the roughly 700-donor mean in a later analysis.

The clonotype was recovered from a man younger than 45 in good health and CMV-seropositive. J is TRBJ2-3 and V is TRBV18; 8 positions agree with TRBD1. The sample comprised PBMCs. CDR3 sequence reads: CASSLGQGVTDTQYF. The DNA for the CDR3 is TGTGCCAGCTCACTTGGACAGGGAGTGACAGATACGCAGTATTTT.